The sequence of this T cell receptor beta chain was determined in a study of T cell responses to AZD1222 COVID-19 vaccine. The data were produced by immunoSEQ multiplex PCR, yet TCRdb's version contains in-frame clones alone and is incomplete. The sample carries 90,000 to 150,000 clones, approximately 90% recorded once. This clonotype originated in an adult who received the AZD1222 COVID-19 vaccine. The sequenced sample was peripheral blood, obtained 28 days after the second AZD1222 dose.

CDR3: CASSFLKAGANVLTF. As DNA, the CDR3 is TGTGCCAGCAGCTTTCTCAAGGCTGGGGCCAACGTCCTGACTTTC. The J gene is TRBJ2-6, the V gene TRBV7-9, with D unclear. There are 15 residues in the CDR3. The V and J ends lost 3 bases and 2 bases respectively, with 8 bases between them. Germline values: CDR1 SEHNR, CDR2 FQNEAQ (reference sequence).